This TCR beta chain was captured by sequencing in a study of cytomegalovirus exposure and HLA in healthy donors. General study points: V- and J-gene trimming of TCR beta was linked (in a later analysis) to a missense DCLRE1C variant. The only immune exposure information that was available was CMV serostatus. Accurate prediction of HLA-A and HLA-B alleles (for most subjects) was reportedly achieved from TCR beta sequences. A later analysis revealed that TCR association rates differed between HLA loci, peaking at DRB1 and bottoming out at HLA-C.

Primers included in the PCR were 60 Vbeta and 13 Jbeta primers. Produced via immunoSEQ multiplex PCR; TCRdb's table is partial and in-frame only. The table has about 190,000 clones, around 83% seen once. Details on this clone: Its antigen is not known.

The germline gives CDR1 GTSNPN, CDR2 SVGIG (reference sequence). The germline V and J ends were trimmed by 3 bases and 3 bases, with 6 bases remaining between them. The CDR3 contains 11 residues. The receptor's source is a woman in her late teens or twenties in good health and CMV-seronegative. This chain joins TRBV30 and TRBJ2-7; D unclear. Sequencing was performed on PBMCs. The CDR3 DNA reads as TGTGCCTGGAGGACTGTCTACGAGCAGTACTTC. Its protein product is CAWRTVYEQYF.